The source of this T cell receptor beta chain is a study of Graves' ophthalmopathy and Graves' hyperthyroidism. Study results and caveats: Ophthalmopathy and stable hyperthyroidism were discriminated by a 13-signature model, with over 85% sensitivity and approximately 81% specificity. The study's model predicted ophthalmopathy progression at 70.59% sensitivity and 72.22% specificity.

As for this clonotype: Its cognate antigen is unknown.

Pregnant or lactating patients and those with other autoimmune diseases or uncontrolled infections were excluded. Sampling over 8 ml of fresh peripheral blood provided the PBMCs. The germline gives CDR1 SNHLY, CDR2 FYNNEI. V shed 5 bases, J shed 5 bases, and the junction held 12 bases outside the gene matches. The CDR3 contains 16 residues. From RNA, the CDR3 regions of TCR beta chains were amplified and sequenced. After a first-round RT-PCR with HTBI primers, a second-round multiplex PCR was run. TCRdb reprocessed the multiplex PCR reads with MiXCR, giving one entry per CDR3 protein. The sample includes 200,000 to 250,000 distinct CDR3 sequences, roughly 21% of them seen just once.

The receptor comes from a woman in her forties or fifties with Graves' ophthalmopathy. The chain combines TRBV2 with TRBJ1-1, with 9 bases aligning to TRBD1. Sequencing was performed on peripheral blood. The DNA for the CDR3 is TGTGCCAGCAGTTACTCCGGGACAGGGCGAGGTACTGAAGCTTTCTTT. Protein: CASSYSGTGRGTEAFF.